One and the same sample provided the 2 T cell receptor beta chains below, sequenced in a study of cytotoxic CD8 clonotypes in ibrutinib-treated CLL. Some clones are missing from TCRdb's copy, which holds only in-frame ones; the method was immunoSEQ multiplex PCR. The sample includes 35,000 or so clones, 60% to 80% seen only once; the top ten take over 15%. The sample was PBMCs, taken at disease progression, from a patient treated with ibrutinib. The receptors here all came from a human donor with chronic lymphocytic leukemia.

Only a few counts were recorded for this clone. The gene calls are TRBV6-5 and TRBJ2-4; D gene unclear. The CDR3 spans 13 residues. V lost 6 bases and J lost 1, with 7 bases in between. Germline lookup yields CDR1 MNHEY and CDR2 SVGAGI. This chain's CDR3 is CASSPSAKNIQYF. As DNA, the CDR3 is TGTGCCAGCAGCCCCTCTGCCAAAAACATTCAGTACTTC.

By share, this clone ranks as medium-sized (0.01 to 0.1%). The V and J genes are TRBV29-1 and TRBJ1-2; D perhaps matches TRBD1 (5 bases). The germline CDR1 and CDR2 sequences are SQVTM and ANQGSEA. V dropped 7 bases and J dropped 2 bases, with 11 bases sitting between them. The CDR3 has 12 residues. This CDR3 is CSGLTGNYGYTF. CDR3 bases: TGCAGCGGCCTAACAGGAAACTATGGCTACACCTTC.